Shown below are 22 T cell receptor beta chains from a single sample sequenced in a study of PD-1 and CTLA-4 blockade in melanoma. Assay used: immunoSEQ multiplex PCR; TCRdb lists only in-frame clones, some missing. The sample has approximately 17,000 clones; under 85% are singletons. Here the sequenced sample was CD8+ T cells from peripheral blood, taken before anti-PD-1 treatment. These receptors all stem from a human donor with melanoma.

This chain links TRBV30 with TRBJ2-1; 9 bases map to TRBD1. This CDR3 is 13 amino acids long. The germline gives CDR1 GTSNPN, CDR2 SVGIG (reference sequence). The junction had 8 bases not matched to a gene; V was cut back by 8 bases and J by 6 bases. The CDR3 nucleotides are TGTGCCACACTCCCGGGACAGGGCAATGAGCAGTTCTTC. This gives the protein CATLPGQGNEQFF.

By sample share, this clone is medium-sized. The rearrangement uses TRBV7-9 and TRBJ2-7; D might be TRBD1 (6 bases). Germline CDR1 and CDR2: SEHNR and FQNEAQ (reference sequence). The CDR3 covers 16 residues. The ends were cut back, 1 base at V and 7 bases at J, with 20 bases in the middle. CDR3 in amino acids: CASSLDPRTASREQYF. CDR3 nucleotides: TGTGCCAGCAGCTTAGATCCTCGGACAGCTTCCAGGGAGCAGTACTTC.

This sequence joins TRBV9 and TRBJ2-5; possible D gene TRBD2, 7 bases. V was shortened by 4 bases and J by 5 bases, with 18 bases between the two germline ends. This CDR3 region has 15 residues. Looked up from germline, CDR1 is SGDLS and CDR2 is YYNGEE. The CDR3 is CASSPSPQGGETQYF. CDR3 nucleotides: TGTGCCAGCAGCCCGAGCCCACAGGGAGGGGAGACCCAGTACTTC.

The V call is TRBV7-9, the J call TRBJ2-1; 7 bases fit TRBD2. CDR1 and CDR2 (germline): SEHNR, FQNEAQ (reference sequence). The CDR3 runs to 15 residues. Trimming at V came to 2 bases and at J to 6 bases, leaving 7 bases not matched to a gene. The CDR3 loop is CASSLRLAASNEQFF. The CDR3 DNA is TGTGCCAGCAGCTTACGGCTAGCGGCCTCCAATGAGCAGTTCTTC.

V and J are TRBV5-1 and TRBJ1-1, with 8 bases identical to TRBD1. Germline V lookup: CDR1 SGHRS, CDR2 YFSETQ. With V trimmed by 0 bases and J by 3 bases, 7 bases remained unmatched. The CDR3 contains 16 residues. The CDR3 spells CASSLGATGEYTEAFF. CDR3 coding DNA: TGCGCCAGCAGCTTGGGTGCGACAGGGGAATACACTGAAGCTTTCTTT.

The chain uses TRBV10-3 and TRBJ1-1; D not certain. V was clipped by 6 bases and J by 5 bases, with 16 bases between them. CDR1 ENHRY and CDR2 SYGVKD come from the germline V gene. This CDR3 spans 14 amino acids. The CDR3 nucleotides are TGTGCCATCAGGGACCCGGGGAGTCAGACTGAAGCTTTCTTT. Translated: CAIRDPGSQTEAFF.

The chain couples TRBV5-6 to TRBJ1-5; unclear D gene. Trimming stripped 3 bases from V and 0 bases from J, with 13 bases between. Germline V gene lookup returns CDR1 SGHDT and CDR2 YYEEEE. CDR3 size: 16 residues. CDR3 in amino acids: CASSSRLHSSNQPQHF. For the CDR3, the DNA is TGTGCCAGCAGCTCGAGACTCCACAGTAGCAATCAGCCCCAGCATTTT.

This clone was recorded only once. The V call is TRBV12-3 or TRBV12-4, the J call TRBJ2-1; D might be TRBD1 (5 bases). Trimming pared 4 bases from V and 4 bases from J, leaving 8 bases between. CDR3 length: 13 residues. In DNA form, the CDR3 reads TGTGCCAGCAGTTCGACAGTTTACAATGAGCAGTTCTTC. As protein: CASSSTVYNEQFF.

The gene calls are TRBV24-1 and TRBJ2-1, with 8 bases lining up with TRBD1. Germline V gene sequence: CDR1 KGHDR, CDR2 SFDVKD. The CDR3 consists of 16 residues. V shed 2 bases, J shed 4 bases, and the junction held 6 bases outside the gene matches. The DNA of the CDR3 is TGTGCCACCAGTGATTCCGGGACAGGTGGATACAATGAGCAGTTCTTC. Translation gives CATSDSGTGGYNEQFF.

V and J are TRBV24-1 and TRBJ2-3; D ambiguous. Trimming removed 6 bases at V and 0 bases at J, with 9 bases between. The CDR3 covers 14 residues. CDR1 and CDR2 (germline): KGHDR, SFDVKD. Written as DNA, the CDR3 is TGTGCCACCAGTCGCCGGGCTAGCACAGATACGCAGTATTTT. It is translated as CATSRRASTDTQYF.

J is TRBJ2-1 and V is TRBV5-1; 11 nucleotides line up with TRBD2. CDR3 length: 16 amino acids. Trimming cost V 4 bases and J 10 bases; bases outside gene matches: 13. From germline, CDR1 is SGHRS and CDR2 YFSETQ. The CDR3: CASSPRTSGWGGEQFF. The CDR3 bases are TGCGCCAGCAGCCCCCGGACTAGCGGGTGGGGAGGGGAGCAGTTCTTC.

This clone was detected once. The chain's CDR3 is CASSPTGAGEQYF. The CDR3 bases are TGTGCCAGTAGCCCGACGGGGGCGGGCGAGCAGTACTTC. The V gene is TRBV19, the J gene TRBJ2-7; the D gene could be TRBD1 or TRBD2 (6 bases each). V was pared by 6 bases and J by 6 bases, with 15 bases between. Germline V lookup: CDR1 LNHDA, CDR2 SQIVND (reference sequence). This CDR3 is built from 13 residues.

The genes are TRBV27 and TRBJ1-1, with 9 bases matching TRBD1. Trimming removed 3 bases from V and 5 bases from J; junction bases left unmatched: 7. This CDR3 region has 15 residues. Germline assignment: CDR1 MNHEY and CDR2 SMNVEV (reference sequence). The chain's CDR3 is CASSFLGTGLTEAFF. The DNA of the CDR3 is TGTGCCAGCAGTTTCCTCGGGACAGGGCTTACTGAAGCTTTCTTT.

The rearrangement uses TRBV28 and TRBJ1-5; D possibly corresponds to TRBD1 (6 bases). Per germline, CDR1 MDHEN and CDR2 SYDVKM. This CDR3 has 15 amino acids. Trimming stripped 11 bases from V and 3 bases from J, with 20 bases between. CDR3 loop: CACVRGDYNNQPQHF. CDR3 DNA sequence: TGTGCCTGCGTGAGGGGGGACTATAACAATCAGCCCCAGCATTTT.

Only a few counts were recorded for this clone. The genes are TRBV3-1 (or the pseudogene TRBV3-2) and TRBJ1-1; D gene uncertain. Germline V gives CDR1 LGHDT, CDR2 YNNKEL (reference sequence). This CDR3 has 13 residues. Trimming shortened V by 1 base and J by 6 bases, and 9 bases separated the two germline ends. CDR3 DNA sequence: TGTGCCAGCAGCCAAGCGGTTGTCGCTGAAGCTTTCTTT. Its protein product is CASSQAVVAEAFF.

The chain joins TRBV7-8 to TRBJ2-2; unclear D gene. The germline V and J ends were trimmed by 2 bases and 5 bases, with 6 bases remaining between them. There are 13 residues in the CDR3. In germline, CDR1 is SGHVS, CDR2 FQNEAQ. CDR3 nucleotide sequence: TGTGCCAGCAGCTTAATGGAAACCGGGGAGCTGTTTTTT. Protein sequence: CASSLMETGELFF.

This clone is a singleton in its sample. This chain links TRBV6-5 with TRBJ2-2; D is ambiguous. CDR1 and CDR2 from the germline V gene are MNHEY and SVGAGI. CDR3 length equals 15 residues. V dropped 0 bases and J dropped 4 bases, with 9 bases sitting between them. In DNA form, the CDR3 reads TGTGCCAGCAGTTACTCGGGGTTGGGCACCGGGGAGCTGTTTTTT. This encodes CASSYSGLGTGELFF.

The chain uses TRBV30 and TRBJ2-7, with TRBD1 as a possible D gene (5 bases). Germline V CDR1 and CDR2: GTSNPN, SVGIG (reference sequence). The V end was cut by 0 bases, the J end by 1 base, with 7 bases between. The CDR3 has 13 residues. CDR3: CAWSVRGSYEQYF. Here the CDR3 DNA reads TGTGCCTGGAGTGTAAGGGGATCCTACGAGCAGTACTTC.

As regards this clone: A single base separates this from a much larger clone, so it may be a read error. The sample carries other DNA sequences with the same CDR3. V usage is TRBV15 and J usage is TRBJ1-1; D gene ambiguous. Germline CDR1 and CDR2: LNHNV and YYDKDF (reference sequence). The CDR3 contains 13 residues. The V end was cut by 4 bases, the J end by 2 bases, with 8 bases between. CDR3: CATSMRSNTEAFF. CDR3 DNA: TGTGCCACCAGCATGAGATCAAACACTGAAGCTTTCTTT. Full variable domain (missing parts from reference TRBV15 and TRBJ1-1): DAMVIQNPRYQVTQFGKPVTLSCSQTLNHNVMYWYQQKSSQAPKLLFHYYDKDFNNEADTPDNFQSRRPNTSFCFLDIRSPGLGDTAMYLCATSMRSNTEAFFGQGTRLTVV.

The chain links TRBV27 to TRBJ2-3; D not certain. This CDR3 is 15 amino acids long. Trimming pared 4 bases from V and 2 bases from J, leaving 13 bases between. In germline, CDR1 is MNHEY, CDR2 SMNVEV (reference sequence). The CDR3 nucleotides are TGTGCCAGCAGTTATATCAGCTACTCCACAGATACGCAGTATTTT. Translated: CASSYISYSTDTQYF.

The V and J genes are TRBV7-9 and TRBJ2-7; TRBD2 is a possible D gene (6 bases). This CDR3 is 15 amino acids long. V shed 5 bases and J shed 7 bases, with 21 bases lying between them. CDR1 SEHNR and CDR2 FQNEAQ come from the germline V gene (reference sequence). CDR3 in amino acids: CASSARDSPRVEQYF. CDR3 coding DNA: TGTGCCAGCAGCGCTCGGGACTCCCCACGAGTGGAGCAGTACTTC.

The gene calls are TRBV27 and TRBJ2-1, with D tentatively TRBD1 or TRBD2 (6 bases each). Trimming left V 5 bases short and J 8 bases short, with 19 bases between. The germline gives CDR1 MNHEY, CDR2 SMNVEV (reference sequence). The CDR3 consists of 15 residues. CDR3 sequence reads: CASSLGGRVGHEQFF. The CDR3 DNA reads TGTGCCAGCAGTCTAGGGGGGAGAGTGGGACATGAGCAGTTCTTC.